This T cell receptor (beta chain) was identified during a study of T cell responses to AZD1222 COVID-19 vaccine. Background on the study: Some second doses came at about 4 weeks and others at about 12 weeks; these were pooled. Study results and caveats: There were mostly white British donors and more females than males, and clonal diversity was possibly underestimated. Spike-specific TCR depth and breadth grew after two AZD1222 doses.

Data came from immunoSEQ multiplex PCR; TCRdb stores just in-frame clones and leaves some out. The sample comprises about 170,000 clones, approximately 90% of which are singletons, and roughly 6.9% rests with the top ten. On this clone itself: Its antigen is unknown.

Germline V gives CDR1 LNHDA, CDR2 SQIVND (reference sequence). Trimming left V 3 bases short and J 6 bases short, with 15 bases between. The CDR3 has 15 amino acids. Source: peripheral blood, taken on day 0 of AZD1222 vaccination. The clonotype comes from an adult in good health. This sequence joins TRBV19 and TRBJ2-1, with D possibly TRBD2 on 5 matching bases. The CDR3 DNA reads TGTGCCAGTAGTATTGCGGACTTGATGGGCAATGAGCAGTTCTTC. Translation: CASSIADLMGNEQFF.